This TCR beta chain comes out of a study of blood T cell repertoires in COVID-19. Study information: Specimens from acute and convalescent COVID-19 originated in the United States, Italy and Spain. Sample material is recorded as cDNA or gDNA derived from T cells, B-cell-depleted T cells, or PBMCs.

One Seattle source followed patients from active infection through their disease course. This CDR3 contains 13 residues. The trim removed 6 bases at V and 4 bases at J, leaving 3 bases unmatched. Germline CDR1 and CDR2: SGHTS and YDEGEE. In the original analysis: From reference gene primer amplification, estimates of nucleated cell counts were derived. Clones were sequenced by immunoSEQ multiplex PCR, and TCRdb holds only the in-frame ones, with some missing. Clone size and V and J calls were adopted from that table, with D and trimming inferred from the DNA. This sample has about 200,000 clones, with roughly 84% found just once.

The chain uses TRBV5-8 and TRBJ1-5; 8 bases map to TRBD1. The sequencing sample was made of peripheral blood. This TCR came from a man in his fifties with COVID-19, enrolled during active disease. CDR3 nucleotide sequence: TGTGCCAGCATCCGACAGGGGAATCAGCCCCAGCATTTT. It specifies CASIRQGNQPQHF.